The 6 T cell receptor beta chains reported below all come from one sample, sequenced in a study of blood T cell repertoires in COVID-19. The repertoire was sequenced with immunoSEQ multiplex PCR; TCRdb's copy has only in-frame clones and lacks some. In the table there are around 290,000 clones, 88% of which are singletons. Sequenced sample: PBMCs or T cells enriched from blood (not recorded which). The origin of the receptors is a woman aged 60 to 75 in a cohort exposed to, infected with or recovered from COVID-19 (not recorded which).

The V gene is TRBV4-3, the J gene TRBJ2-2; 10 nucleotides line up with TRBD1. The CDR3 contains 16 residues. In germline, CDR1 is LGHNA, CDR2 YSLEER. Germline trimming cut 1 base from V and 2 bases from J; bases unmatched to any gene: 1. As DNA, the CDR3 is TGCGCCAGCAGCCAAGGGACAGGGGGAAACACCGGGGAGCTGTTTTTT. Encoded protein: CASSQGTGGNTGELFF.

This clone came up a few times. CDR3 nucleotides: TGTGCCAGCAGCTTACAACCCAGTAGCACAGATACGCAGTATTTT. It specifies CASSLQPSSTDTQYF. The chain is built from TRBV7-2 and TRBJ2-3; D is uncertain. V lost 2 bases, J lost 0 bases, and 9 bases lay in between. CDR1 is SGHTA and CDR2 is FQGNSA in the germline V gene. CDR3 length: 15 amino acids.

The J gene is TRBJ1-1, the V gene TRBV14, with D perhaps TRBD1 (5 bases). Trimming pared 0 bases from V and 5 bases from J, leaving 13 bases between. The germline V gene encodes CDR1 SGHDN and CDR2 FVKESK. The CDR3 length is 15 residues. The CDR3 DNA reads as TGTGCCAGCAGCCAAGATACCAGGGCAGGAACTGAAGCTTTCTTT. Protein product: CASSQDTRAGTEAFF.

This clone was counted a single time. The V call is TRBV14, the J call TRBJ2-7; TRBD1 might be the D (6 bases). Germline lookup yields CDR1 SGHDN and CDR2 FVKESK. This CDR3 contains 16 residues. V lost 3 bases and J lost 12, with 27 bases in between. CDR3 region: CASSQGGGSYNPTWYF. DNA for the CDR3: TGTGCCAGCAGCCAGGGTGGGGGCTCCTATAACCCAACGTGGTACTTC.

The chain is built from TRBV5-1 and TRBJ1-6; the match to TRBD1 covers 10 bases. Per the germline V gene, CDR1 is SGHRS and CDR2 is YFSETQ. The CDR3 extends over 15 amino acids. V gave up 0 bases and J gave up 9 bases; unmatched junction bases: 3. The CDR3 spells CASSLEGQGTSPLHF. The CDR3 region has the DNA TGCGCCAGCAGCTTGGAGGGACAGGGGACTTCACCCCTCCACTTT.

The table lists this clone with a few counts. Here the CDR3 DNA reads TGTGCCAGCAGCCCCGACTGGAGAGAGACCCAGTACTTC. Translation gives CASSPDWRETQYF. The chain uses TRBV7-2 and TRBJ2-5; D gene uncertain. The CDR3 spans 13 residues. V lost 5 bases and J 4 bases, leaving 11 bases between the germline ends. Germline lookup yields CDR1 SGHTA and CDR2 FQGNSA.